This TCR beta chain was captured in a study of T cell repertoires in cytomegalovirus infection. This clonotype has a handful of counts. TCRdb reprocessed the reads via MiXCR and lists one record per CDR3 protein. The sample includes about 740,000 distinct CDR3 sequences, 35% seen only once; the top ten take more than 2.5%. Material: PBMCs. This sequence was found in a human donor in good health (CMV status not recorded). Some clones in this sample may be carry-over from other donors' samples.

The CDR3 nucleotides are TGTGCCAGCAGTGAAATAGCGGGAAACAATGAGCAGTTCTTC. Its protein product is CASSEIAGNNEQFF. J is TRBJ2-1 and V is TRBV2; 8 bases agree with TRBD2. This CDR3 has 14 amino acids. Germline V gives CDR1 SNHLY, CDR2 FYNNEI. J lost 5 bases, V lost 2 bases, and 2 bases had no gene match.